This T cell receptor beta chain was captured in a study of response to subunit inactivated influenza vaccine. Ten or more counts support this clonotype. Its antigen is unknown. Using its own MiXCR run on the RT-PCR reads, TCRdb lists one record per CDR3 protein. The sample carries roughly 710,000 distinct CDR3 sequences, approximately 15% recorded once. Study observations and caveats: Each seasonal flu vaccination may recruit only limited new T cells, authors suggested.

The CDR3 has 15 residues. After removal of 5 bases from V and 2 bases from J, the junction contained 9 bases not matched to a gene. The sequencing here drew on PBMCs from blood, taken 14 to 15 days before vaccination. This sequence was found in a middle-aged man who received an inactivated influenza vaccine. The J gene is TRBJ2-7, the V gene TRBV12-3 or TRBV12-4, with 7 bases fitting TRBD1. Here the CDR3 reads CASSTDGTVPYEQYF. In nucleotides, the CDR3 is TGTGCCAGCAGTACCGACGGGACAGTTCCCTACGAGCAGTACTTC.